Listed here are 21 T cell receptor beta chains from one sample, sequenced in a study of blood T cell repertoires in COVID-19. The data were produced by immunoSEQ multiplex PCR, yet TCRdb's version contains in-frame clones alone and is incomplete. The sample consists of around 290,000 clones, more than 75% of them appearing once. The sample comprised PBMCs or T cells enriched from blood (not recorded which). Receptors originate from a woman aged 55 to 70 in a cohort exposed to, infected with or recovered from COVID-19 (not recorded which).

The chain recombines TRBV5-5 with TRBJ2-1; the D is unclear. This CDR3 has 15 residues. CDR1 and CDR2 from the germline V gene are SGHKS and YYEKEE (reference sequence). Trimming left V 0 bases short and J 0 bases short, with 7 bases between. The CDR3 protein is CASSLAPSSYNEQFF. Written as DNA, the CDR3 is TGTGCCAGCAGCTTGGCCCCGAGCTCCTACAATGAGCAGTTCTTC.

This clone was detected once. The rearrangement joins TRBV28 to TRBJ1-5; TRBD1 matches 8 bases. CDR1 is MDHEN and CDR2 is SYDVKM in the germline V gene. V was pared by 4 bases and J by 2 bases, with 7 bases of the junction left unmatched. CDR3 size: 16 residues. The CDR3 region has the DNA TGTGCCAGCAGTTCTCCAGGGGGCTTGGGCAATCAGCCCCAGCATTTT. As protein: CASSSPGGLGNQPQHF.

This chain links TRBV6-5 with TRBJ2-6; 7 nucleotides match TRBD1. The germline V gene encodes CDR1 MNHEY and CDR2 SVGAGI. The length of the CDR3 is 15 residues. J was trimmed by 4 bases and V by 6 bases; bases with no gene match: 6. The DNA of the CDR3 is TGTGCCAGCAGGCAACAGGGGTCCGGGGCCAACGTCCTGACTTTC. This sequence encodes CASRQQGSGANVLTF.

This clone was detected a few times. The V call is TRBV28, the J call TRBJ1-3; tentatively, D is TRBD1 (5 bases). CDR3 size: 13 residues. Germline V gene lookup returns CDR1 MDHEN and CDR2 SYDVKM. V was cut by 4 bases and J by 7 bases, with 11 bases left in between. CDR3 region: CASSWPQGNTIYF. The CDR3 DNA follows: TGTGCCAGCAGTTGGCCTCAGGGCAACACCATATATTTT.

The chain joins TRBV1 to TRBJ2-7; TRBD1, as called in the table, went unchecked against the DNA. TRBV1 is a recognized pseudogene. This CDR3 is built from 15 residues. The DNA of the CDR3 is TGCACCAGCAGCCAGGATAAGACAGGGGGCCACGAGCAGTACTTC. It translates to CTSSQDKTGGHEQYF.

The CDR3 spells CASSEQGLNNSPLHF. The CDR3 DNA reads TGTGCCAGCAGTGAACAGGGGTTAAATAATTCACCCCTCCACTTT. The V and J genes are TRBV2 and TRBJ1-6; D is perhaps TRBD1 (6 bases). Trimming took 2 bases from V and 5 from J, leaving 10 bases between them. Germline CDR1 is SNHLY and CDR2 is FYNNEI. This CDR3 has 15 residues.

The chain uses TRBV7-6 and TRBJ2-3; the D is unclear. V lost 4 bases to trimming and J lost 0 bases, with 8 bases between them. Germline V lookup: CDR1 SGHVS, CDR2 FNYEAQ. The CDR3 is made up of 14 amino acids. CDR3 nucleotide sequence: TGTGCCAGCAGCTCCCTAGAAAGCACAGATACGCAGTATTTT. Protein product: CASSSLESTDTQYF.

V is TRBV11-2 and J is TRBJ2-3, with TRBD2 matching over 12 bases. Looked up from germline, CDR1 is SGHAT and CDR2 is FQNNGV. This CDR3 contains 16 residues. The V gene end was trimmed by 5 bases and the J gene end by 6 bases; junction bases not matched to a gene: 9. This chain's CDR3 is CASSEGLAGGPDTQYF. CDR3 bases: TGTGCCAGCAGCGAGGGGCTAGCGGGAGGGCCGGATACGCAGTATTTT.

This chain joins TRBV19 and TRBJ1-5; a weak D match, TRBD1 (6 bases). This CDR3 is built from 15 residues. Trimming took off 5 bases at V and 0 bases at J, with 11 bases between the two ends. Germline-derived CDR1 and CDR2 are LNHDA and SQIVND (reference sequence). The CDR3 protein is CASSLRDNSNQPQHF. CDR3 DNA: TGTGCCAGTAGTCTCCGGGACAATAGCAATCAGCCCCAGCATTTT. Full variable domain (rest looked up from reference TRBV19 and TRBJ1-5): DGGITQSPKYLFRKEGQNVTLSCEQNLNHDAMYWYRQDPGQGLRLIYYSQIVNDFQKGDIAEGYSVSREKKESFPLTVTSAQKNPTAFYLCASSLRDNSNQPQHFGDGTRLSIL.

The chain carries TRBV6-6 and TRBJ2-7; no clear D gene. The V end lost 7 bases, the J end lost 3 bases, and 19 bases lay between the germline ends. Germline CDR1 is MNHNY and CDR2 is SVGAGI (reference sequence). CDR3 length equals 15 residues. CDR3 protein: CASTEETPTYYEQYF. CDR3 in DNA: TGTGCCAGCACCGAGGAGACTCCGACTTACTACGAGCAGTACTTC.

This rearrangement joins TRBV7-8 to TRBJ2-7; 8 positions match TRBD1. The CDR3 is made up of 14 amino acids. Looked up from germline, CDR1 is SGHVS and CDR2 is FQNEAQ. Trimming took 5 bases from V and 2 from J; bases not matched to a gene: 5. This chain's CDR3 is CASSITGQAYEQYF. CDR3 coding DNA: TGTGCCAGCAGCATCACGGGACAGGCCTACGAGCAGTACTTC.

The chain uses TRBV12-2 and TRBJ2-5; TRBD1 is the table's D call, not checked against the DNA. TRBV12-2 has pseudogene status. The CDR3 has 22 amino acids. The CDR3 DNA follows: TGTGCAAGTCGCTCAAATCTACCCCCGGGCGGGAACAGGGGGCTTAGTGGGGAGACCCAGTACTTC. It translates to CASRSNLPPGGNRGLSGETQYF.

The chain links TRBV5-4 to TRBJ1-1, with TRBD1 as a possible D gene (6 bases). Trimming removed 0 bases at V and 3 bases at J, with 12 bases between. The germline V gene encodes CDR1 SGHNT and CDR2 YYREEE (reference sequence). The CDR3 has 15 residues. The CDR3 sequence: CASSLGGQPYTEAFF. DNA for the CDR3: TGTGCCAGCAGCTTGGGGGGGCAACCCTACACTGAAGCTTTCTTT.

The rearrangement uses TRBV6-1 and TRBJ1-6; D is undetermined. The CDR3 sequence is 12 residues long. Germline V gene lookup returns CDR1 MNHNS and CDR2 SASEGT. V lost 3 bases and J lost 14, with 11 bases in between. CDR3 sequence (DNA): TGTGCCAGCAGTGATTCGGTGAGTTCCCTCCACTTT. It translates to CASSDSVSSLHF.

The chain carries TRBV6-1 and TRBJ2-7; TRBD2 agrees at 9 bases. CDR1 is MNHNS and CDR2 is SASEGT in the germline V gene. Trimming took 0 bases from V and 5 from J; bases not matched to a gene: 11. This CDR3 has 17 amino acids. The chain's CDR3 is CASSEALAGGLTDEQYF. The CDR3, as DNA: TGTGCCAGCAGTGAAGCGTTGGCGGGAGGGCTTACCGACGAGCAGTACTTC.

The J gene is TRBJ1-2, the V gene TRBV29-1, with D perhaps TRBD1 (6 bases). The CDR3 spans 15 residues. Trimming removed 4 bases at V and 2 bases at J, with 17 bases between. Germline loops: CDR1 SQVTM, CDR2 ANQGSEA. This chain's CDR3 is CSVGGGKVSNYGYTF. CDR3 nucleotide sequence: TGCAGCGTTGGAGGGGGTAAAGTTTCGAACTATGGCTACACCTTC.

The rearrangement joins TRBV18 to TRBJ2-7; 7 nucleotides agree with TRBD1. Germline loops: CDR1 KGHSH, CDR2 LQKENI. V lost 6 bases to trimming and J lost 1 base; unmatched junction nucleotides: 12. This CDR3 contains 16 residues. The CDR3, as DNA: TGTGCCAGCTCCACCTCGGCAGGGGGTGCGTCCTACGAGCAGTACTTC. Translation: CASSTSAGGASYEQYF.

The J gene is TRBJ2-2, the V gene TRBV4-2; unclear D gene. The CDR3 consists of 16 residues. Trimming took 3 bases from V and 0 from J, leaving 11 bases between them. CDR1 is LGHNA and CDR2 is YNFKEQ in the germline V gene. CDR3 sequence: CASSQERLTNTGELFF. The CDR3 DNA reads TGTGCCAGCAGCCAGGAGCGATTAACGAACACCGGGGAGCTGTTTTTT.

Concerning this clone: The sample holds other DNA sequences that translate to the same CDR3. The chain couples TRBV7-9 to TRBJ1-1; 7 nucleotides agree with TRBD1. Germline CDR1 reads SEHNR; CDR2 reads FQNEAQ (reference sequence). Trimming removed 5 bases from V and 0 bases from J; junction bases left unmatched: 6. The length of the CDR3 is 15 residues. DNA of the CDR3: TGTGCCAGCAGCCCGGGACAGATCATGAACACTGAAGCTTTCTTT. Translated, it gives CASSPGQIMNTEAFF.

The chain links TRBV4-2 to TRBJ1-1, with no clear D. Trimming took off 0 bases at V and 4 bases at J, with 9 bases between the two ends. CDR3 size: 14 residues. Germline values: CDR1 LGHNA, CDR2 YNFKEQ. CDR3 coding DNA: TGTGCCAGCAGCCAAGAGACGGGGAGCACTGAAGCTTTCTTT. This gives the protein CASSQETGSTEAFF.

The chain joins TRBV28 to TRBJ2-1; 13 bases are a match to TRBD2. The V gene end was trimmed by 8 bases and the J gene end by 8 bases; junction bases not matched to a gene: 12. The germline gives CDR1 MDHEN, CDR2 SYDVKM. The CDR3 has 16 amino acids. The CDR3 DNA is TGTGCCAGCCAAAGCCCCCGGACTAGCGGGAGTGATGAGCAGTTCTTC. It codes for CASQSPRTSGSDEQFF.